Below, 28 T cell receptor beta chains from the same sample are listed, as sequenced in a study of blood T cell repertoires in COVID-19. Sequencing used immunoSEQ multiplex PCR; TCRdb keeps in-frame clones, though not all of them. The sample shows around 67,000 clones, approximately 90% of them seen only once. Specimen: peripheral blood. These receptors were taken from an elderly woman with acute or convalescent COVID-19.

The chain links TRBV19 to TRBJ2-3, with 10 bases identical to TRBD1. J gave up 9 bases and V 7 bases, and 4 bases lay outside the gene matches. The CDR3 runs 12 residues. Germline loops: CDR1 LNHDA, CDR2 SQIVND (reference sequence). CDR3 DNA: TGTGCCAGTACCGACAGGGGGCGAACGCAGTATTTT. Encoded protein: CASTDRGRTQYF.

This rearrangement joins TRBV10-1 to TRBJ2-1, with D tentatively TRBD2 (5 bases). This CDR3 is 14 amino acids long. CDR1 is WNHNN, CDR2 SYGVQD, per germline (reference sequence). V was trimmed by 3 bases and J by 3 bases, leaving 9 bases between them. The CDR3 protein is CASSDYAGYNEQFF. The CDR3 coding sequence is TGCGCCAGCAGTGACTATGCGGGCTACAATGAGCAGTTCTTC.

This sequence joins TRBV6-6 and TRBJ2-5, with 11 nucleotides matching TRBD2. Trimming removed 6 bases from V and 5 bases from J; junction bases left unmatched: 8. Per the germline V gene, CDR1 is MNHNY and CDR2 is SVGAGI (reference sequence). The CDR3 totals 15 residues. The CDR3 DNA follows: TGTGCCAGCAGGGGCGTAGCGGGGGGGCCTGAGACCCAGTACTTC. Translating gives CASRGVAGGPETQYF.

The chain carries TRBV4-2 and TRBJ1-3; 9 bases fit TRBD1. The V gene's germline CDR1 is LGHNA and CDR2 YNFKEQ. The CDR3 has 15 residues. The trim removed 1 base at V and 9 bases at J, leaving 7 bases unmatched. This chain's CDR3 is CASSQGDRDESTIYF. DNA for the CDR3: TGTGCCAGCAGCCAAGGGGACAGGGATGAGAGCACCATATATTTT.

The V gene is TRBV11-2, the J gene TRBJ2-2, with TRBD1 matching over 8 bases. The J segment lost 4 bases and the V segment lost 5 bases, leaving 6 bases of the junction unmatched. This CDR3 is built from 15 residues. Germline V lookup: CDR1 SGHAT, CDR2 FQNNGV. The CDR3 sequence is CASSTRQGTTGELFF. The CDR3 DNA is TGTGCCAGCAGCACTAGACAGGGGACCACCGGGGAGCTGTTTTTT.

This chain uses TRBV19 with TRBJ1-3, with D hard to call. Per germline, CDR1 LNHDA and CDR2 SQIVND (reference sequence). Trimming cost V 7 bases and J 0 bases, with 10 bases left between them. The length of the CDR3 is 14 residues. This CDR3 reads CASIGSSSGNTIYF. CDR3 in DNA: TGTGCCAGTATTGGCAGTTCCTCTGGAAACACCATATATTTT.

V and J are TRBV3-1 (or the pseudogene TRBV3-2) and TRBJ2-2; tentatively, D is TRBD1 (6 bases). CDR1 and CDR2 from the germline V gene are LGHDT and YNNKEL (reference sequence). With 2 bases removed from V and 4 bases from J, the gap between germline ends came to 8 bases. The CDR3 is made up of 14 amino acids. CDR3 in amino acids: CASSQQGSTGELFF. The CDR3 DNA reads TGTGCCAGCAGCCAACAGGGGTCCACCGGGGAGCTGTTTTTT.

In this sample, this clone turned up once. The chain links TRBV6-5 to TRBJ2-7, with TRBD2 matching 9 bases. In germline, CDR1 is MNHEY, CDR2 SVGAGI. The CDR3 length is 14 residues. V gave up 6 bases and J gave up 5 bases; unmatched junction bases: 8. The CDR3 spells CASSRGLATNEQYF. DNA of the CDR3: TGTGCCAGCAGCCGGGGACTAGCAACCAACGAGCAGTACTTC.

The table lists this clone with a count of one. The rearrangement joins TRBV27 to TRBJ1-5; 8 nucleotides match TRBD1. In germline, CDR1 is MNHEY, CDR2 SMNVEV (reference sequence). The CDR3 spans 16 residues. V was pared by 5 bases and J by 3 bases, with 9 bases of the junction left unmatched. CDR3 residues: CASSPHRTGYNQPQHF. The DNA for the CDR3 is TGTGCCAGCAGTCCACATCGGACAGGGTACAATCAGCCCCAGCATTTT.

The V call is TRBV7-2, the J call TRBJ2-4, with D perhaps matching TRBD2 (5 bases). This CDR3 contains 16 residues. Deletions cut 1 base from V and 5 bases from J, with 15 bases between. The germline CDR1 and CDR2 sequences are SGHTA and FQGNSA. In DNA, the CDR3 is TGTGCCAGCAGCTTAGGGGCGGTACCTAGCCAAAACATTCAGTACTTC. Translated, it gives CASSLGAVPSQNIQYF.

The sample holds one count of this clone. The chain carries TRBV11-3 and TRBJ2-7; 7 positions agree with TRBD1. Germline CDR1 is SGHNT and CDR2 is YENEEA. The CDR3 covers 13 residues. Trimming at V came to 5 bases and at J to 4 bases, leaving 5 bases not matched to a gene. The CDR3 nucleotides are TGTGCCAGCAGCCACAACAGGGGTTACGAGCAGTACTTC. Protein product: CASSHNRGYEQYF.

The chain employs TRBV5-1 and TRBJ2-2; D ambiguous. Germline lookup yields CDR1 SGHRS and CDR2 YFSETQ. The V and J ends lost 3 bases and 3 bases respectively, with 24 bases between them. The CDR3 has 19 residues. CDR3 DNA sequence: TGCGCCAGCAGCTCCTTTCCCGCGATAAGCAGGTTTGACACCGGGGAGCTGTTTTTT. Translating it yields CASSSFPAISRFDTGELFF.

This chain uses TRBV19 with TRBJ1-4, with 7 bases aligning to TRBD1. CDR1 and CDR2 from the germline V gene are LNHDA and SQIVND (reference sequence). This CDR3 contains 15 residues. The trim removed 2 bases at V and 8 bases at J, leaving 8 bases unmatched. The CDR3 reads CASSIPGGFSEKLFF. CDR3 nucleotide sequence: TGTGCCAGTAGTATACCAGGGGGGTTCAGCGAAAAACTGTTTTTT.

This rearrangement joins TRBV4-1 to TRBJ2-1, with unresolved D. Germline assignment: CDR1 MGHRA and CDR2 YSYEKL. V lost 3 bases and J lost 6, with 6 bases in between. This CDR3 has 12 amino acids. The CDR3 nucleotides read TGCGCCAGCAGCCAGTCCCTCAATGAGCAGTTCTTC. This codes for CASSQSLNEQFF.

This chain links TRBV27 with TRBJ2-3; D might be TRBD2 (5 bases). The CDR3 spans 15 residues. Per germline, CDR1 MNHEY and CDR2 SMNVEV (reference sequence). V gave up 2 bases and J gave up 1 base, with 10 bases separating them. The CDR3 protein is CASSLTLAGTDTQYF. Written as DNA, the CDR3 is TGTGCCAGCAGTTTAACCCTAGCAGGCACAGATACGCAGTATTTT.

The genes are TRBV5-4 and TRBJ1-1; the match to TRBD1 covers 10 bases. Germline trimming cut 1 base from V and 7 bases from J; bases unmatched to any gene: 10. The germline V gene encodes CDR1 SGHNT and CDR2 YYREEE (reference sequence). This CDR3 has 16 amino acids. The CDR3 DNA reads TGTGCCAGCAGCTTGCCGCGACAGGGGGCCGGTAGTGAAGCTTTCTTT. It codes for CASSLPRQGAGSEAFF. The entire variable domain, with the rest obtained from reference TRBV5-4 and TRBJ1-1, is as follows: ETGVTQSPTHLIKTRGQQVTLRCSSQSGHNTVSWYQQALGQGPQFIFQYYREEENGRGNFPPRFSGLQFPNYSSELNVNALELDDSALYLCASSLPRQGAGSEAFFGQGTRLTVV.

J is TRBJ1-4 and V is TRBV28; perhaps TRBD1 as D (5 bases). V was shortened by 6 bases and J by 6 bases, with 14 bases between the two germline ends. CDR3 size: 14 residues. The germline CDR1 and CDR2 sequences are MDHEN and SYDVKM. CDR3 DNA: TGTGCCAGCAGCGCACCGGGGGGGGATGAAAAACTGTTTTTT. Its protein product is CASSAPGGDEKLFF.

J is TRBJ1-2 and V is TRBV6-5; TRBD1 might be the D (5 bases). The CDR3 runs 13 residues. V gave up 7 bases and J gave up 7 bases, with 16 bases separating them. CDR1 and CDR2 from the germline V gene are MNHEY and SVGAGI. CDR3 in DNA: TGTGCCAGCACGAAGCCCGGGGGGGGTGGCTACACCTTC. Translating it yields CASTKPGGGGYTF.

This clone was detected once. V usage is TRBV6-5 and J usage is TRBJ1-2; the match to TRBD1 covers 9 bases. The CDR3 sequence is 15 residues long. The germline V gene encodes CDR1 MNHEY and CDR2 SVGAGI. Trimming cost V 6 bases and J 8 bases; bases outside gene matches: 13. DNA for the CDR3: TGTGCCAGCAGCTCTACGGACAGGGGACGAGAAGGCTACACCTTC. Its translation is CASSSTDRGREGYTF.

The rearrangement links TRBV2 to TRBJ2-1; D gene unclear. The CDR3 covers 13 residues. Germline CDR1 is SNHLY and CDR2 is FYNNEI. Trimming cost V 2 bases and J 9 bases, with 11 bases left between them. The CDR3 sequence is CASSEYSTFEQFF. CDR3 nucleotide sequence: TGTGCCAGCAGTGAATATAGCACCTTTGAGCAGTTCTTC.

The rearrangement links TRBV9 to TRBJ2-3; 10 positions match TRBD2. This CDR3 has 15 amino acids. The germline V gene encodes CDR1 SGDLS and CDR2 YYNGEE. With 3 bases clipped from V and 8 bases from J, the junction kept 9 bases outside the gene matches. CDR3 residues: CASSASGGSGGTQYF. CDR3 nucleotide sequence: TGTGCCAGCAGCGCTAGCGGGGGATCGGGCGGTACGCAGTATTTT.

This clone was found a few times. The chain recombines TRBV29-1 with TRBJ2-1, with a tentative D call TRBD1 (8 bases). Per germline, CDR1 SQVTM and CDR2 ANQGSEA. The CDR3 extends over 15 amino acids. With 8 bases removed from V and 7 bases from J, the gap between germline ends came to 24 bases. The CDR3 spells CSSSGRGQVMNEQFF. The CDR3 DNA reads as TGCAGCTCCTCGGGGAGGGGACAGGTGATGAATGAGCAGTTCTTC.

This clone occurred a few times. The chain recombines TRBV4-1 with TRBJ1-2, with TRBD1 matching over 7 bases. Germline V gene lookup returns CDR1 MGHRA and CDR2 YSYEKL. The CDR3 spans 14 residues. The trim removed 2 bases at V and 5 bases at J, leaving 5 bases unmatched. DNA for the CDR3: TGCGCCAGCAGCCAAACGACAGGGATATATGGCTACACCTTC. It yields the protein CASSQTTGIYGYTF.

V gene TRBV9 combines with J gene TRBJ1-2; D is ambiguous. This CDR3 contains 15 residues. Germline CDR1 is SGDLS and CDR2 is YYNGEE. The germline V and J ends were trimmed by 1 base and 7 bases, with 17 bases remaining between them. In nucleotides, the CDR3 is TGTGCCAGCAGCGTAAGTAGCGGATCACCGGGTGGCTACACCTTC. The encoded protein is CASSVSSGSPGGYTF.

This clone appeared once. This rearrangement joins TRBV25-1 to TRBJ2-7, with TRBD1 as a possible D gene (5 bases). This CDR3 contains 11 residues. With 6 bases removed from V and 3 bases from J, the gap between germline ends came to 6 bases. Germline CDR1 reads MGHDK; CDR2 reads SYGVNS. For the CDR3, the DNA is TGTGCCAGCAGCACAGGCTACGAGCAGTACTTC. This gives the protein CASSTGYEQYF.

The rearrangement links TRBV6-6 to TRBJ1-2, with D perhaps TRBD1 (5 bases). The CDR3 runs to 15 residues. CDR1 MNHNY and CDR2 SVGAGI come from the germline V gene (reference sequence). Trimming left V 0 bases short and J 4 bases short, with 12 bases between. The DNA for the CDR3 is TGTGCCAGCAGTTACTCTTTAAGCAGGGTCTATGGCTACACCTTC. Translating it yields CASSYSLSRVYGYTF.

This sequence joins TRBV29-1 and TRBJ1-5; 8 bases agree with TRBD1. Germline assignment: CDR1 SQVTM and CDR2 ANQGSEA. V shed 6 bases, J shed 6 bases, and the junction held 7 bases outside the gene matches. The length of the CDR3 is 13 residues. As DNA, the CDR3 is TGCAGCGTAGGCCAGGGGGCTAGTCAGCCCCAGCATTTT. It codes for CSVGQGASQPQHF.

The rearrangement joins TRBV4-2 to TRBJ2-1; 10 positions agree with TRBD2. CDR1 LGHNA and CDR2 YNFKEQ come from the germline V gene. Trimming at V came to 3 bases and at J to 4 bases, leaving 6 bases not matched to a gene. CDR3 size: 16 residues. The CDR3 region is CASSQTGTSAYNEQFF. CDR3 DNA sequence: TGTGCCAGCAGCCAGACCGGGACTAGCGCTTACAATGAGCAGTTCTTC.